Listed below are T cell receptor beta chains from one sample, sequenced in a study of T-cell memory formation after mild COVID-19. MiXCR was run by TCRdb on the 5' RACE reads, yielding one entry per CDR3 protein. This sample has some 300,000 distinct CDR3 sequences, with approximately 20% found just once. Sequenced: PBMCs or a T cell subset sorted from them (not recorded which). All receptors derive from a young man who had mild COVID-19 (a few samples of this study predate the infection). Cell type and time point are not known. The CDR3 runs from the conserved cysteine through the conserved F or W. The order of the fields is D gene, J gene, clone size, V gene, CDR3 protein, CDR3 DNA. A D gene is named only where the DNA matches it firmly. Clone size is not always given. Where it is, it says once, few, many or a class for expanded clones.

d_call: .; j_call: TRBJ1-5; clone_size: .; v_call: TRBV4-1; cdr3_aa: CASSQVGAQPQHF; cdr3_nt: TGCGCCAGCAGCCAAGTCGGGGCTCAGCCCCAGCATTTT
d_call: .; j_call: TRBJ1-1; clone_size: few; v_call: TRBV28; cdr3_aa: CASSPFGAEAFF; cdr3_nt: TGTGCCAGCAGTCCCTTCGGGGCTGAAGCTTTCTTT
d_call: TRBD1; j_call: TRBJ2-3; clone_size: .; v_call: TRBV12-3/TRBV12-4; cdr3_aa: CASRNQGAGTDTQYF; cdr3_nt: TGTGCCAGCAGAAACCAGGGGGCGGGCACAGATACGCAGTATTTT
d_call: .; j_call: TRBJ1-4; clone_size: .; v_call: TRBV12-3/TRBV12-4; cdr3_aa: CASSFTLGRGNEKLFF; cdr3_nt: TGTGCCAGCAGTTTTACTCTGGGGCGGGGGAATGAAAAACTGTTTTTT
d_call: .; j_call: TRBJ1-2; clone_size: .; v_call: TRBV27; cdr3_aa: CASSFKETGGLGGYTF; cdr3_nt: TGTGCCAGCAGTTTTAAGGAAACAGGCGGCCTAGGCGGCTACACCTTC
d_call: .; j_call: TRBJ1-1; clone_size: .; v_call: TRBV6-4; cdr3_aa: CASSDSIERVGEAFF; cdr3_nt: TGTGCCAGCAGTGACTCGATTGAAAGGGTCGGTGAAGCTTTCTTT
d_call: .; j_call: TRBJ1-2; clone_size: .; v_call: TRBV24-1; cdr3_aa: CALNQGGYGYTF; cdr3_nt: TGTGCCTTGAACCAGGGAGGCTATGGCTACACCTTC
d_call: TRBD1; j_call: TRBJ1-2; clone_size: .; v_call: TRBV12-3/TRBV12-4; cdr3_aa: CASSLKWDSLADYGYTF; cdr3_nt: TGTGCCAGCAGTCTAAAATGGGACAGTCTAGCCGACTATGGCTACACCTTC
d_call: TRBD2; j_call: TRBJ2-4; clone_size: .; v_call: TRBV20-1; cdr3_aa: CSARAGAGKNIQYF; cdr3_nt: TGCAGTGCCAGAGCGGGGGCGGGCAAAAACATTCAGTACTTC
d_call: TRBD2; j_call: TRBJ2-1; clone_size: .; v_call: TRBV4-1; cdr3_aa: CASSRTSGGADEQFF; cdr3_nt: TGCGCCAGCAGCCGGACTAGCGGGGGGGCGGACGAGCAGTTCTTC
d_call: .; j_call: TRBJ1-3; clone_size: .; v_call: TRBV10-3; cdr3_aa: CAIRRTDGNTIYF; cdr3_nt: TGTGCCATCAGACGGACAGACGGAAACACCATATATTTT
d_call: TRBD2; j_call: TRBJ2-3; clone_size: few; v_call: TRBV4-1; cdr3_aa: CASSGSLTSGLSDTQYF; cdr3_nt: TGCGCCAGCAGCGGATCCTTGACTAGCGGGTTGTCAGATACGCAGTATTTT
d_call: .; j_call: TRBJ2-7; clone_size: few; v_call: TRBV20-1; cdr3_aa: CSAETSSDYEQYF; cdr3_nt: TGCAGTGCTGAGACTAGTTCTGACTACGAGCAGTACTTC
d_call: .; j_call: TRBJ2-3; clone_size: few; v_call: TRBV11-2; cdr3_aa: CASSLSFGFPFVDTQYF; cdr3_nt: TGTGCCAGCAGCTTATCCTTTGGCTTTCCGTTCGTGGATACGCAGTATTTT